The TCR beta chain under discussion was sequenced for a study of brain T cells in children with intractable seizures. V was shortened by 1 base and J by 3 bases, with 8 bases between the two germline ends. Germline CDR1 SGHNT, CDR2 YYREEE (reference sequence). The length of the CDR3 is 13 residues. Only cases whose brain tissue showed the highest T cell transcript signatures were sequenced. Before surgery, patients took at least one anti-epileptic drug. The data were produced by immunoSEQ multiplex PCR, yet TCRdb's version contains in-frame clones alone and is incomplete. The table lists about 80,000 clones, about 90% of them singletons, with approximately 25% in the top ten. A note on this clone: Its specificity is unknown.

Findings and limits, study-wide: Viral specificity was inferred only from CDR3 similarity; HCMV serostatus was unknown.

The input for sequencing was peripheral blood, taken at surgery. This clonotype was sampled from a girl aged 2-10 years with Rasmussen encephalitis and intractable seizures. V is TRBV5-4 and J is TRBJ2-7; D may be TRBD2 (6 bases). The CDR3 spells CASSLSGDYEQYF. In DNA, the CDR3 is TGTGCCAGCAGCTTGTCGGGGGACTACGAGCAGTACTTC.